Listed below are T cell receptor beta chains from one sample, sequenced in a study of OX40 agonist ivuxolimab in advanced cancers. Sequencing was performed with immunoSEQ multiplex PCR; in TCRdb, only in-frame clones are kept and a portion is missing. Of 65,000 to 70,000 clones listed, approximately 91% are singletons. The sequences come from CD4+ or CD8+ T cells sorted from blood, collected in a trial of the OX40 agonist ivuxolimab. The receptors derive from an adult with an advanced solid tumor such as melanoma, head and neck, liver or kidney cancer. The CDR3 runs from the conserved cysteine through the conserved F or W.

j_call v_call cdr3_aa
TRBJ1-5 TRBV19 CASAGTPRNQPQHF
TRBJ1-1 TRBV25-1 CASSEWKGGVNTEAFF
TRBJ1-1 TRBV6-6 CASRETGGTTEAFF
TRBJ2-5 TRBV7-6 CASSSDRTGTQYF
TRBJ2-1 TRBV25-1 CASRTSGSGYEQFF
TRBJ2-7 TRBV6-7 CAISSGTDAYEQYF
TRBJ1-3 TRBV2 CASSKDRGWGGNTIYF
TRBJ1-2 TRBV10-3 CAISEFFGYTF
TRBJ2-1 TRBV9 CASSAELAGVGNEQFF
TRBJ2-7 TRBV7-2 CASSRTGSLGSYEQYF